One and the same sample provided the 10 T cell receptor beta chains below, sequenced in a study of cytomegalovirus exposure and HLA in healthy donors. Profiled with immunoSEQ multiplex PCR; TCRdb holds only in-frame clones, not every one. This table has roughly 50,000 clones, approximately 93% appearing once. The specimen sequenced was PBMCs. The receptors derive from a woman between 18 and 29 years old in good health and CMV-seropositive.

This rearrangement joins TRBV5-1 to TRBJ2-7, with a possible D match to TRBD2 (6 bases). The V gene lost 4 bases and the J gene lost 1 base, with 15 bases spanning the gap. The CDR3 consists of 15 residues. Germline lookup yields CDR1 SGHRS and CDR2 YFSETQ. CDR3 region: CASSRRGPTSYEQYF. DNA of the CDR3: TGCGCCAGCAGCCGGAGGGGCCCCACTTCCTACGAGCAGTACTTC.

The chain employs TRBV19 and TRBJ2-5; TRBD1 might be the D (6 bases). V gave up 3 bases and J gave up 5 bases, with 13 bases separating them. Germline-derived CDR1 and CDR2 are LNHDA and SQIVND (reference sequence). There are 14 residues in the CDR3. This CDR3 is CASSIGNRVETQYF. The CDR3 DNA reads as TGTGCCAGTAGTATCGGTAACAGGGTGGAGACCCAGTACTTC. The whole variable domain, filled in from reference TRBV19 and TRBJ2-5, reads DGGITQSPKYLFRKEGQNVTLSCEQNLNHDAMYWYRQDPGQGLRLIYYSQIVNDFQKGDIAEGYSVSREKKESFPLTVTSAQKNPTAFYLCASSIGNRVETQYFGPGTRLLVL.

V is TRBV30 and J is TRBJ2-3; maybe TRBD1 (6 bases). The CDR3 length is 12 residues. Trimming took off 5 bases at V and 1 base at J, with 7 bases between the two ends. Looked up from germline, CDR1 is GTSNPN and CDR2 is SVGIG (reference sequence). CDR3 region: CAWGQRTDTQYF. In DNA, the CDR3 is TGTGCCTGGGGACAGCGCACAGATACGCAGTATTTT.

The gene calls are TRBV11-2 and TRBJ2-7; the D is unclear. Germline CDR1 is SGHAT and CDR2 is FQNNGV. This CDR3 has 13 amino acids. Trimming cost V 0 bases and J 2 bases, with 5 bases left between them. CDR3 in amino acids: CASSLDSPYEQYF. The CDR3 nucleotides are TGTGCCAGCAGCTTAGATAGCCCCTACGAGCAGTACTTC.

This chain uses TRBV4-2 with TRBJ2-5; 11 bases are shared with TRBD2. Germline lookup yields CDR1 LGHNA and CDR2 YNFKEQ. The CDR3 runs to 15 residues. Trimming removed 4 bases from V and 3 bases from J; junction bases left unmatched: 4. The CDR3: CASSRKTSGEETQYF. CDR3 DNA sequence: TGTGCCAGCAGCCGAAAGACTAGCGGGGAAGAGACCCAGTACTTC.

The chain couples TRBV18 to TRBJ1-6; D remains unclear. The CDR3 length is 16 residues. Germline loops: CDR1 KGHSH, CDR2 LQKENI. The V gene lost 3 bases and the J gene lost 7 bases, with 16 bases spanning the gap. CDR3 sequence (DNA): TGTGCCAGCTCACCTAACGTGCCGGGTGGAAATTCACCCCTCCACTTT. Amino acid sequence: CASSPNVPGGNSPLHF.

This chain uses TRBV7-2 with TRBJ2-1, with 12 bases aligning to TRBD2. The CDR3 loop spans 17 amino acids. Trimming took 5 bases from V and 4 from J; bases not matched to a gene: 9. CDR1 is SGHTA and CDR2 is FQGNSA in the germline V gene. The DNA of the CDR3 is TGTGCCAGCAGCCCTGTCGCTAGCGGGGGGGGTTACAATGAGCAGTTCTTC. It specifies CASSPVASGGGYNEQFF.

The genes are TRBV4-1 and TRBJ2-7; the D gene is possibly TRBD2 (5 bases). From germline, CDR1 is MGHRA and CDR2 YSYEKL. Trimming shortened V by 3 bases and J by 3 bases, and 9 bases separated the two germline ends. The CDR3 covers 13 residues. The CDR3 is CASSHLGVYEQYF. The CDR3 region has the DNA TGCGCCAGCAGCCATTTGGGAGTCTACGAGCAGTACTTC.

This sequence joins TRBV6-1 and TRBJ2-7, with 7 bases lining up with TRBD2. Germline trimming cut 10 bases from V and 3 bases from J; bases unmatched to any gene: 3. The length of the CDR3 is 11 residues. Germline loops: CDR1 MNHNS, CDR2 SASEGT. CDR3 sequence (DNA): TGTGCCATCTGGGGGGGCTACGAGCAGTACTTC. Translating it yields CAIWGGYEQYF.

V is TRBV6-5 and J is TRBJ2-7; TRBD1 is a possible D gene (7 bases). The CDR3 extends over 13 amino acids. Germline V CDR1 and CDR2: MNHEY, SVGAGI. With 5 bases removed from V and 3 bases from J, the gap between germline ends came to 11 bases. This CDR3 reads CASSGGGSYEQYF. The CDR3, as DNA: TGTGCCAGCAGTGGAGGGGGCAGCTACGAGCAGTACTTC.